This passage covers 24 T cell receptor beta chains from one sample sequenced in a study of blood T cell repertoires in COVID-19. Clones were sequenced by immunoSEQ multiplex PCR, and TCRdb holds only the in-frame ones, with some missing. The sample yields 320,000 or so clones, about 90% seen once. Sequencing was carried out using PBMCs or T cells enriched from blood (not recorded which). These receptors were taken from a man in his thirties or forties who had recovered from COVID-19.

The chain carries TRBV28 and TRBJ2-7; TRBD1 aligns across 12 bases. Germline-derived CDR1 and CDR2 are MDHEN and SYDVKM. The CDR3 consists of 18 residues. Trimming removed 6 bases from V and 4 bases from J; junction bases left unmatched: 16. This CDR3 is CASRETGTGGAFQYEQYF. DNA of the CDR3: TGTGCCAGCAGAGAAACCGGGACAGGGGGCGCTTTTCAGTACGAGCAGTACTTC.

The chain joins TRBV30 to TRBJ2-4; D not certain. The V end lost 4 bases, the J end lost 5 bases, and 12 bases lay between the germline ends. This CDR3 region has 13 residues. Germline CDR1 GTSNPN, CDR2 SVGIG (reference sequence). CDR3 sequence reads: CAWTPASENIQYF. CDR3 DNA sequence: TGTGCCTGGACTCCAGCGAGTGAAAACATTCAGTACTTC.

V and J are TRBV10-3 and TRBJ1-3; D is uncertain. Germline lookup yields CDR1 ENHRY and CDR2 SYGVKD. With 3 bases removed from V and 0 bases from J, the gap between germline ends came to 9 bases. This CDR3 contains 15 residues. The CDR3 bases are TGTGCCATCAGTGATTCAGGTATCTCTGGAAACACCATATATTTT. Translation gives CAISDSGISGNTIYF.

The chain joins TRBV3-1 (or the pseudogene TRBV3-2) to TRBJ1-4, with 8 nucleotides matching TRBD1. The V gene's germline CDR1 is LGHDT and CDR2 YNNKEL (reference sequence). J was trimmed by 7 bases and V by 5 bases; bases with no gene match: 3. This CDR3 comprises 13 residues. The CDR3: CASSSGGIEKLFF. For the CDR3, the DNA is TGTGCCAGCAGCTCAGGGGGCATTGAAAAACTGTTTTTT.

The chain recombines TRBV14 with TRBJ2-1; TRBD2 aligns across 8 bases. Germline V gene data show CDR1 as SGHDN and CDR2 as FVKESK. V was clipped by 1 base and J by 10 bases; unmatched bases: 9. The CDR3 totals 15 residues. This CDR3 reads CASSQARGGISEQFF. CDR3 in DNA: TGTGCCAGCAGCCAAGCCCGGGGGGGCATATCAGAGCAGTTCTTC.

The genes are TRBV1 and TRBJ1-5; the D call in the table, TRBD1, was not verified against the DNA. TRBV1 is designated a pseudogene. The CDR3 covers 16 residues. Here the CDR3 reads CTSSQAYGHSNQPQHF. As DNA, the CDR3 is TGCACCAGCAGCCAAGCATACGGACACAGCAATCAGCCCCAGCATTTT.

The chain joins TRBV11-2 to TRBJ1-1, with a tentative D call TRBD1 (5 bases). Trimming pared 1 base from V and 7 bases from J, leaving 10 bases between. In germline, CDR1 is SGHAT, CDR2 FQNNGV. This CDR3 is built from 13 residues. CDR3: CASSLGGSYEAFF. As DNA, the CDR3 is TGTGCCAGCAGCTTAGGGGGCAGCTATGAAGCTTTCTTT.

The chain is built from TRBV19 and TRBJ2-5; a weak D match, TRBD2 (5 bases). V was shortened by 6 bases and J by 7 bases, with 27 bases between the two germline ends. The CDR3 sequence is 17 residues long. Germline CDR1 LNHDA, CDR2 SQIVND (reference sequence). In DNA form, the CDR3 reads TGTGCCAGTAGCCCGAGTCCCCCTCGGTGGGGAGTGGGGACCCAGTACTTC. This encodes CASSPSPPRWGVGTQYF.

This chain uses TRBV7-9 with TRBJ2-7; 7 nucleotides align to TRBD2. Trimming cost V 1 base and J 2 bases; bases outside gene matches: 5. CDR3 length equals 15 residues. CDR1 and CDR2 from the germline V gene are SEHNR and FQNEAQ (reference sequence). The CDR3 DNA follows: TGTGCCAGCAGCTTAGAGTCCGGGGGGACCTACGAGCAGTACTTC. Protein product: CASSLESGGTYEQYF.

The rearrangement uses TRBV7-2 and TRBJ2-7, with D possibly matching TRBD2 (6 bases). V was pared by 3 bases and J by 3 bases, with 12 bases between. The germline gives CDR1 SGHTA, CDR2 FQGNSA. The CDR3 spans 14 residues. The CDR3 nucleotides read TGTGCCAGCAGCTTTGTAACTAGCAGCTACGAGCAGTACTTC. Amino acids: CASSFVTSSYEQYF.

The chain links TRBV24-1 to TRBJ2-6; D ambiguous. The CDR3 has 14 amino acids. Trimming removed 3 bases from V and 1 base from J, with 3 bases in between. The germline V gene has CDR1 KGHDR and CDR2 SFDVKD. The CDR3 protein is CATSDVSGANVLTF. Here the CDR3 DNA reads TGTGCCACCAGTGATGTATCTGGGGCCAACGTCCTGACTTTC.

The chain is built from TRBV7-8 and TRBJ1-2, with unresolved D. The CDR3 length is 14 residues. Germline V gene data show CDR1 as SGHVS and CDR2 as FQNEAQ. Trimming pared 4 bases from V and 4 bases from J, leaving 13 bases between. The chain's CDR3 is CASSSPDNRYGYTF. CDR3 DNA sequence: TGTGCCAGCAGCTCCCCTGACAACCGCTATGGCTACACCTTC.

The V gene is TRBV7-8, the J gene TRBJ2-1; 9 bases are a match to TRBD2. Germline V lookup: CDR1 SGHVS, CDR2 FQNEAQ. J gave up 6 bases and V 2 bases, and 11 bases lay outside the gene matches. This CDR3 contains 17 residues. DNA for the CDR3: TGTGCCAGCAGCTTACACAGGGGTAGCGGGGGCCTCAATGAGCAGTTCTTC. This encodes CASSLHRGSGGLNEQFF.

This chain uses TRBV5-1 with TRBJ1-3; unclear D gene. The CDR3 runs 15 residues. Germline CDR1 SGHRS, CDR2 YFSETQ. Trimming removed 1 base from V and 4 bases from J, with 12 bases in between. CDR3 protein: CASSLTGQSGNTIYF. CDR3 DNA sequence: TGCGCCAGCAGCTTGACGGGTCAGTCCGGAAACACCATATATTTT.

This chain links TRBV14 with TRBJ2-7, with D possibly matching TRBD2 (7 bases). Trimming took off 0 bases at V and 6 bases at J, with 15 bases between the two ends. CDR1 is SGHDN and CDR2 is FVKESK in the germline V gene. CDR3 length: 15 amino acids. CDR3 sequence: CASSQDMGGATEQYF. Here the CDR3 DNA reads TGTGCCAGCAGCCAAGATATGGGGGGGGCGACCGAGCAGTACTTC.

The chain carries TRBV4-1 and TRBJ2-7, with D perhaps TRBD1 (7 bases). The V end was cut by 1 base, the J end by 5 bases, with 15 bases between. CDR3 size: 15 residues. Looked up from germline, CDR1 is MGHRA and CDR2 is YSYEKL. The CDR3, as DNA: TGCGCCAGCAGCCAAGCGGGCAGGGGGGAGGACGAGCAGTACTTC. This gives the protein CASSQAGRGEDEQYF.

This rearrangement joins TRBV24-1 to TRBJ2-1; D gene ambiguous. Per the germline V gene, CDR1 is KGHDR and CDR2 is SFDVKD. The CDR3 consists of 13 residues. V was cut by 3 bases and J by 4 bases, with 6 bases left in between. CDR3 protein: CATSDPTYNEQFF. CDR3 sequence (DNA): TGTGCCACCAGTGATCCCACATACAATGAGCAGTTCTTC.

V usage is TRBV12-3 or TRBV12-4 and J usage is TRBJ1-1; possible D gene TRBD1, 5 bases. The CDR3 sequence is 13 residues long. The V end was cut by 3 bases, the J end by 7 bases, with 12 bases between. The CDR3 region has the DNA TGTGCCAGCAGTTTTAGGTGGGGGGGTGAAGCTTTCTTT. This translates into CASSFRWGGEAFF.

The chain links TRBV5-1 to TRBJ1-4; TRBD1 matches at 7 bases. The CDR3 has 15 residues. From germline, CDR1 is SGHRS and CDR2 YFSETQ. V lost 3 bases to trimming and J lost 3 bases; unmatched junction nucleotides: 5. The CDR3 DNA is TGCGCCAGCAGCTCCAGGGGGTTGGCTAATGAAAAACTGTTTTTT. This gives the protein CASSSRGLANEKLFF.

V and J are TRBV5-4 and TRBJ2-3; D not certain. Germline V CDR1 and CDR2: SGHNT, YYREEE (reference sequence). Trimming took 0 bases from V and 4 from J, leaving 9 bases between them. The CDR3 runs to 14 residues. The CDR3 sequence is CASSLDSMSDTQYF. CDR3 sequence (DNA): TGTGCCAGCAGCTTGGACTCTATGTCAGATACGCAGTATTTT.

The chain links TRBV20-1 to TRBJ1-2; D is unclear. The CDR3 is 11 residues long. With 3 bases removed from V and 4 bases from J, the gap between germline ends came to 6 bases. Germline values: CDR1 DFQATT, CDR2 SNEGSKA (reference sequence). The CDR3, as DNA: TGCAGTGCTAGGGAGGTCTATGGCTACACCTTC. It encodes CSAREVYGYTF.

The sample holds one count of this clone. The J gene is TRBJ2-2, the V gene TRBV6-5, with TRBD1 identical over 8 bases. The germline gives CDR1 MNHEY, CDR2 SVGAGI. The CDR3 has 14 amino acids. V trimming: 8 bases; J trimming: 6 bases; junction bases outside the gene matches: 8. The CDR3 protein is CASAGRGRAGELFF. The CDR3 DNA follows: TGTGCCAGCGCGGGCAGGGGGCGCGCCGGGGAGCTGTTTTTT.

The chain recombines TRBV25-1 with TRBJ1-2; no reliable D call. This CDR3 region has 16 residues. Germline values: CDR1 MGHDK, CDR2 SYGVNS. Trimming pared 2 bases from V and 1 base from J, leaving 14 bases between. The CDR3 here is CASSEAAGGINYGYTF. The CDR3, as DNA: TGTGCCAGCAGTGAAGCGGCAGGAGGGATTAACTATGGCTACACCTTC.

The chain employs TRBV29-1 and TRBJ2-7, with 14 positions matching TRBD2. CDR3 length: 14 residues. J was trimmed by 1 base and V by 7 bases; bases with no gene match: 3. Per the germline V gene, CDR1 is SQVTM and CDR2 is ANQGSEA. CDR3: CSGTSGGLSYEQYF. For the CDR3, the DNA is TGCAGCGGGACTAGCGGGGGGCTGTCCTACGAGCAGTACTTC.